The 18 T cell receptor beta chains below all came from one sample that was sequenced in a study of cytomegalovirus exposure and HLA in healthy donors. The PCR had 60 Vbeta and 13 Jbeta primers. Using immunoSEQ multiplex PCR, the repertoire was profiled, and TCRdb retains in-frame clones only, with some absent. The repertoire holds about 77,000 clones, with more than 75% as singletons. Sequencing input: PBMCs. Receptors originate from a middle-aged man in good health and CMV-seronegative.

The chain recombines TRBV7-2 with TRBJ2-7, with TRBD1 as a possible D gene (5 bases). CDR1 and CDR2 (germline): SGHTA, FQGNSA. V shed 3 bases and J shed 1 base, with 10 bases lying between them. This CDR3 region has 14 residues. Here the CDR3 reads CASSLGRNSYEQYF. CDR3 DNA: TGTGCCAGCAGCTTGGGGCGGAATTCCTACGAGCAGTACTTC. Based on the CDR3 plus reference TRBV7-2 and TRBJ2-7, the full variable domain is GAGVSQSPSNKVTEKGKDVELRCDPISGHTALYWYRQSLGQGLEFLIYFQGNSAPDKSGLPSDRFSAERTGGSVSTLTIQRTQQEDSAVYLCASSLGRNSYEQYFGPGTRLTVT.

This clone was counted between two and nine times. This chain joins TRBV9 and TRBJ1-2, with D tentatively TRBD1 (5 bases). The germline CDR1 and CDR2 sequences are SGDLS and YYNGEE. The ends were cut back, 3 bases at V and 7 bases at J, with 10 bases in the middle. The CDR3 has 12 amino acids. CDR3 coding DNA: TGTGCCAGCAGCGGTGACAGATTTGGCTACACCTTC. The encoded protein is CASSGDRFGYTF.

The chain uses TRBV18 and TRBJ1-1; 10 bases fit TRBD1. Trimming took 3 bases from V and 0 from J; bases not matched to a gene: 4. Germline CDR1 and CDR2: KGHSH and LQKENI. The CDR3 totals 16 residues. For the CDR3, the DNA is TGTGCCAGCTCACCGAGACAGGGGGCCATGAACACTGAAGCTTTCTTT. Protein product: CASSPRQGAMNTEAFF.

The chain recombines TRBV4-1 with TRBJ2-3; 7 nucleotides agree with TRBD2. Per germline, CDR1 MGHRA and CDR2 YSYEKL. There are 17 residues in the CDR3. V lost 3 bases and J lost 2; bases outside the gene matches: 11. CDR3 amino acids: CASSHGGAGVTTDTQYF. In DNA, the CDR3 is TGCGCCAGCAGCCACGGAGGGGCGGGGGTAACCACAGATACGCAGTATTTT.

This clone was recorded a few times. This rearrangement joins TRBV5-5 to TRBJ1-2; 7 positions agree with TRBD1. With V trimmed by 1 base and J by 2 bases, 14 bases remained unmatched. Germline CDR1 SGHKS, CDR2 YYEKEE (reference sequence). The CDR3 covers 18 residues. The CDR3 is CASSLLQGSGLVNYGYTF. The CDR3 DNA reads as TGTGCCAGCAGCTTGTTACAGGGGAGTGGACTGGTGAACTATGGCTACACCTTC.

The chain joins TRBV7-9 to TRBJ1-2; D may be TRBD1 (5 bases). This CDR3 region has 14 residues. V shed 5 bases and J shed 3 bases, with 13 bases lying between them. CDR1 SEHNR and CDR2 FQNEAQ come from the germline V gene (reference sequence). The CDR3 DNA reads TGTGCCAGCAGCGTCGGGGGTCTTCACTATGGCTACACCTTC. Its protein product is CASSVGGLHYGYTF.

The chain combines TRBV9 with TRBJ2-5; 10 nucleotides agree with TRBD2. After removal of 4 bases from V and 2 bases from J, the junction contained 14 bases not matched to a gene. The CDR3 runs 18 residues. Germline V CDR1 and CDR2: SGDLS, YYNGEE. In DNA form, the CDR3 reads TGTGCCAGCAGCCCAGGGGCAGCGGGGGGGGCCAAACAAGAGACCCAGTACTTC. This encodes CASSPGAAGGAKQETQYF.

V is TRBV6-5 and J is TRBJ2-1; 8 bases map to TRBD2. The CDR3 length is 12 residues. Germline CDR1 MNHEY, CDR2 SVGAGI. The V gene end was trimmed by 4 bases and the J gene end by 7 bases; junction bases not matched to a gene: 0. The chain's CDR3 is CASSSGGNEQFF. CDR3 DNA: TGTGCCAGCAGTTCGGGGGGGAATGAGCAGTTCTTC.

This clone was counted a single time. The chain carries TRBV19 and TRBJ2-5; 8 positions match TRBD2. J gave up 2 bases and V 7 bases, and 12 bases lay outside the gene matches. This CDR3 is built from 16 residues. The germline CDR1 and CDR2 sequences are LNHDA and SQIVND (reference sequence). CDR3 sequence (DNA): TGTGCCAGTACCTTTAGCCTGGCGGGGGGACAAGAGACCCAGTACTTC. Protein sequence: CASTFSLAGGQETQYF. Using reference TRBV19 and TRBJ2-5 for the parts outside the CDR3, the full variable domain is DGGITQSPKYLFRKEGQNVTLSCEQNLNHDAMYWYRQDPGQGLRLIYYSQIVNDFQKGDIAEGYSVSREKKESFPLTVTSAQKNPTAFYLCASTFSLAGGQETQYFGPGTRLLVL.

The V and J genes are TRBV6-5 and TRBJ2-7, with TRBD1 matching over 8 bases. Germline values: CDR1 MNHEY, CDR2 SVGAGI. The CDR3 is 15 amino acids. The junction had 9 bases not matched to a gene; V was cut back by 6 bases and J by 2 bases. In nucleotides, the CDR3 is TGTGCCAGCAGAACCAGGGGGCTCGAAACCTACGAGCAGTACTTC. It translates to CASRTRGLETYEQYF.

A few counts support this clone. This CDR3 is CASSLALQETQYF. The CDR3 DNA follows: TGTGCCAGCAGCTTGGCCTTACAAGAGACCCAGTACTTC. This chain links TRBV5-4 with TRBJ2-5; D is unresolved. V lost 0 bases to trimming and J lost 2 bases, with 5 bases between them. Germline values: CDR1 SGHNT, CDR2 YYREEE (reference sequence). CDR3 size: 13 residues.

In DNA form, the CDR3 reads TGTGCCAGCCTATCTTACGGGGGGGAAGATTACAATGAGCAGTTCTTC. Protein: CASLSYGGEDYNEQFF. The chain links TRBV27 to TRBJ2-1; the match to TRBD2 covers 8 bases. CDR1 is MNHEY and CDR2 is SMNVEV in the germline V gene (reference sequence). The CDR3 runs to 16 residues. Losses at the gene ends were 8 bases for V and 4 bases for J; bases not matched to a gene: 13.

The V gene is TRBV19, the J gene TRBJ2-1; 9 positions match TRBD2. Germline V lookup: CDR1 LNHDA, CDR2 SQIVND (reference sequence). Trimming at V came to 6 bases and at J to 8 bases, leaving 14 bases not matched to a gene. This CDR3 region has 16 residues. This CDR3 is CASRRFGGGGTDEQFF. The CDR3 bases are TGTGCCAGTAGGAGGTTCGGCGGGGGGGGTACTGATGAGCAGTTCTTC.

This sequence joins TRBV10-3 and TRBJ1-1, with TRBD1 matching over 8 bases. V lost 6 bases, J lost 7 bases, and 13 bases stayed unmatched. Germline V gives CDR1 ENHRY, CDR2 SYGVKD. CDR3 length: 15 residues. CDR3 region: CAISGKDRERSEAFF. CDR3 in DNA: TGTGCCATCAGCGGGAAGGACAGGGAGAGGAGTGAAGCTTTCTTT.

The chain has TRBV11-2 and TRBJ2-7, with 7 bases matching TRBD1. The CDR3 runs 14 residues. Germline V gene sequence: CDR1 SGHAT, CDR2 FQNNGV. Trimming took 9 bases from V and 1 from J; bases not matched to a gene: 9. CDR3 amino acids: CASTPDRTSYEQYF. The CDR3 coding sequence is TGTGCCAGTACTCCGGACAGGACATCCTACGAGCAGTACTTC. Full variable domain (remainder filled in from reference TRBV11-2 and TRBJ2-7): EAGVAQSPRYKIIEKRQSVAFWCNPISGHATLYWYQQILGQGPKLLIQFQNNGVVDDSQLPKDRFSAERLKGVDSTLKIQPAKLEDSAVYLCASTPDRTSYEQYFGPGTRLTVT.

CDR3 nucleotide sequence: TGTGCCAGCAGCTTGGCCGGTTCGTTAGCGGGGGCGCAGGAGACCCAGTACTTC. It is translated as CASSLAGSLAGAQETQYF. This chain uses TRBV5-4 with TRBJ2-5; 9 positions match TRBD2. The J segment lost 5 bases and the V segment lost 0 bases, leaving 14 bases of the junction unmatched. The germline gives CDR1 SGHNT, CDR2 YYREEE (reference sequence). CDR3 length: 18 residues.

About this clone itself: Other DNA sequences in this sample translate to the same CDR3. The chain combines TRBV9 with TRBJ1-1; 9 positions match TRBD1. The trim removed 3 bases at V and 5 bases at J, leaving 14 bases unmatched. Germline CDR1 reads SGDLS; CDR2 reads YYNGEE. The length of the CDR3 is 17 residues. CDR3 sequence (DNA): TGTGCCAGCAGCGCACGGGACAGGGAGGCTGATGGGACTGAAGCTTTCTTT. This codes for CASSARDREADGTEAFF.

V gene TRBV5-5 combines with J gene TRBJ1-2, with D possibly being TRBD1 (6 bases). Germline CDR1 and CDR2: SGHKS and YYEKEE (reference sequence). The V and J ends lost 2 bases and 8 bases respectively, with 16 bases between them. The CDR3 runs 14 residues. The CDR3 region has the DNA TGTGCCAGCAGCTTTAGGGGGTCCGGGGAGGGCTACACCTTC. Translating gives CASSFRGSGEGYTF. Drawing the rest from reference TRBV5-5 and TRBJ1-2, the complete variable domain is DAGVTQSPTHLIKTRGQQVTLRCSPISGHKSVSWYQQVLGQGPQFIFQYYEKEERGRGNFPDRFSARQFPNYSSELNVNALLLGDSALYLCASSFRGSGEGYTFGSGTRLTVV.